The clone carrying this TCR beta chain was counted at least ten times. Antigen unknown. These data belong to a study of beta chain features in type 1 diabetes. Study overall: In age, gender and cell yields, patients were similar to healthy donors. Overall study results and limits: Junctions at VDJ sites from type 1 diabetes patients had fewer insertions and more deletions. PCR, the amplification step, might favor shorter templates, equally in patients and controls.

Trimming cost V 6 bases and J 11 bases; bases outside gene matches: 7. Germline V gives CDR1 SQVTM, CDR2 ANQGSEA. CDR3 length: 11 residues. Reverse transcription of all isolated RNA meant that expressed TCRB transcripts were sequenced. Produced via immunoSEQ multiplex PCR; TCRdb's table is partial and in-frame only. Among about 450,000 clones listed, 11% were seen once. This sequence was found in a woman younger than 30 in good health. The specimen was naive CD4+ T cells from blood. V and J are TRBV29-1 and TRBJ2-3, with 8 bases that match TRBD2. CDR3 sequence reads: CSVRSGSGQYF. The CDR3 DNA is TGCAGCGTCCGAAGCGGGAGCGGGCAGTATTTT.